This is a list of T cell receptor beta chains from one sample in a study of blood T cell repertoires in COVID-19. TCRdb's table, derived via immunoSEQ multiplex PCR, lists solely in-frame clones and lacks some. This table has around 250,000 clones, approximately 80% appearing once. The sequenced sample consisted of peripheral blood. The receptors derive from a man aged 30-40 years who had recovered from COVID-19. Each CDR3 is given with its conserved first and last residue. The D gene is left open where the match is weak. The listing skips clone size in some rows; elsewhere it reads once, few, many or a size class.

v_call	j_call	clone_size	d_call	cdr3_nt	cdr3_aa
TRBV5-1	TRBJ2-1	NA	TRBD2	TGCGCCAGCAGCCCCTCTAGCGGGACCCTCAATGAGCAGTTCTTC	CASSPSSGTLNEQFF
TRBV5-1	TRBJ1-1	NA	NA	TGCGCCAGCAGCTTAGACTCTAACAGGGTCACGACTGGAGAAGCTTTCTTT	CASSLDSNRVTTGEAFF
TRBV3-1/TRBV3-2	TRBJ1-2	NA	TRBD1	TGTGCCAGCAGCCAGGGGACAGGGGAAAGGTATGGCTACACCTTC	CASSQGTGERYGYTF
TRBV27	TRBJ1-5	once	NA	TGTGCCAGCAGTTTCAGGGGAGGCAATCAGCCCCAGCATTTT	CASSFRGGNQPQHF
TRBV3-1/TRBV3-2	TRBJ2-3	NA	NA	TGTGCCAGCAGCCTTAGCGGCCCAGATACGCAGTATTTT	CASSLSGPDTQYF
TRBV2	TRBJ1-1	NA	TRBD1	TGTGCCAGCAGGCCGGGACAGGAAGCTTTCTTT	CASRPGQEAFF
TRBV28	TRBJ1-3	NA	NA	TGTGCCAGCAGTTTAAGCGGGTTACCTAGCACCATATATTTT	CASSLSGLPSTIYF
TRBV27	TRBJ2-3	NA	NA	TGTGCCAGCAGTTTGTCCTGGCGCACAGATACGCAGTATTTT	CASSLSWRTDTQYF
TRBV10-3	TRBJ1-3	NA	TRBD1	TGTGCCAGTACACAGGGGGCTGGAAACACCATATATTTT	CASTQGAGNTIYF
TRBV27	TRBJ1-6	NA	NA	TGTGCCAGCAGTTTATCGAGGCCAGGGGAATCTCCCCTCCACTTT	CASSLSRPGESPLHF
TRBV19	TRBJ2-3	NA	NA	TGTGCCAGTAGTGAGGTACTGAGCACAGATACGCAGTATTTT	CASSEVLSTDTQYF
TRBV19	TRBJ1-2	NA	TRBD1	TGTGCCAGTAGCCTAGGACAGGGAATTTATGGCTACACCTTC	CASSLGQGIYGYTF
TRBV6-5	TRBJ1-6	NA	NA	TGTGCCAGCTTTGTAGCCGTTAATTCACCCCTCCACTTT	CASFVAVNSPLHF
TRBV5-5	TRBJ1-1	NA	NA	TGTGCCAGCAGCTTGGATCGATGGAGTTTCGAAGCTTTCTTT	CASSLDRWSFEAFF
TRBV12-5	TRBJ2-5	NA	NA	TGTGCTAGTGGTCCCCGGGAGACCCAGTACTTC	CASGPRETQYF
TRBV4-1	TRBJ1-3	NA	NA	TGCGCCAGCAGCCAAATTCGAGAGGTGCTTGGAAACACCATATATTTT	CASSQIREVLGNTIYF
TRBV19	TRBJ1-5	NA	TRBD1	TGTGCCAGTGGACCAGGGCCGACAGGGAGGCAGCCCCAGCATTTT	CASGPGPTGRQPQHF
TRBV24-1	TRBJ2-3	NA	NA	TGTGCCACCGGGGGCCCCGGAGATACGCAGTATTTT	CATGGPGDTQYF
TRBV2	TRBJ1-2	many	NA	TGTGCCAGCAGTGAGAGTACAGGGAACTATGGCTACACCTTC	CASSESTGNYGYTF
TRBV7-6	TRBJ2-2	NA	NA	TGTGCCAGCAGCTTAGTTCGGGTTGGCGGGGAGCTGTTTTTT	CASSLVRVGGELFF
TRBV7-9	TRBJ2-5	NA	TRBD1	TGTGCCAGCAGCTTATCTATCGTGACAGGGGTGGAAGAGACCCAGTACTTC	CASSLSIVTGVEETQYF
TRBV27	TRBJ1-2	few	NA	TGTGCCAGCAGTTTTCGGGGCTACACCTTC	CASSFRGYTF
TRBV7-3	TRBJ2-1	NA	NA	TGTGCCAGCAGCCCCCGCAGCTCCTACAATGAGCAGTTCTTC	CASSPRSSYNEQFF
TRBV18	TRBJ1-4	NA	NA	TGTGCCAGCTCACCAGGGGGGGATCTTCATGAAAAACTGTTTTTT	CASSPGGDLHEKLFF